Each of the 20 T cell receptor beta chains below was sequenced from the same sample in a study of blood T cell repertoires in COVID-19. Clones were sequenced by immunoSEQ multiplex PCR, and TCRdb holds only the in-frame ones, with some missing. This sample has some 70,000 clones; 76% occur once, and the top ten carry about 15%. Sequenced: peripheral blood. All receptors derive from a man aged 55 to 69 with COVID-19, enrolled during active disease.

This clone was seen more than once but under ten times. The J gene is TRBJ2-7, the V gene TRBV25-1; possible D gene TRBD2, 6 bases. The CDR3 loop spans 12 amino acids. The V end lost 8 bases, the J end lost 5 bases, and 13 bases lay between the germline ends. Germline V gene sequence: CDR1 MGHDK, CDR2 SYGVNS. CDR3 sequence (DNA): TGTGCCAGCTCAGAGGGAGGCCACGAGCAGTACTTC. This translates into CASSEGGHEQYF.

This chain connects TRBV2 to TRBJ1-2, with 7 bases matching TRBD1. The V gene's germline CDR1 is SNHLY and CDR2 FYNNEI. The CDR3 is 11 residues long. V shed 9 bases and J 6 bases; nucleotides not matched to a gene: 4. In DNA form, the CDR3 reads TGTGCCAGTGGGACAGACAATGGCTACACCTTC. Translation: CASGTDNGYTF.

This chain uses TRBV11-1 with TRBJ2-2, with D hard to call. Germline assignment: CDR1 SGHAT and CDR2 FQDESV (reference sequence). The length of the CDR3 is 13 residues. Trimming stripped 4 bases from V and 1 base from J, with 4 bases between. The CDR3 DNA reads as TGTGCCAGCAGCTACTTGAACACCGGGGAGCTGTTTTTT. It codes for CASSYLNTGELFF.

The CDR3 loop is CASSSKGGLANTGELFF. The CDR3 DNA reads as TGTGCCAGCAGCTCGAAGGGGGGACTAGCGAACACCGGGGAGCTGTTTTTT. V and J are TRBV11-2 and TRBJ2-2, with 8 bases fitting TRBD2. The V segment lost 4 bases and the J segment 0 bases; nucleotides outside the gene matches: 7. Per germline, CDR1 SGHAT and CDR2 FQNNGV. The CDR3 is made up of 17 amino acids.

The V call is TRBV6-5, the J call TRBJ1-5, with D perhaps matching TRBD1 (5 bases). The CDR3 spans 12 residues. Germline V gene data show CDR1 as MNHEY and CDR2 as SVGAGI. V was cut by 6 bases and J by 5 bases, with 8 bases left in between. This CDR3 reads CASRQGDQPQHF. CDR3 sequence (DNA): TGTGCCAGCAGGCAGGGCGATCAGCCCCAGCATTTT.

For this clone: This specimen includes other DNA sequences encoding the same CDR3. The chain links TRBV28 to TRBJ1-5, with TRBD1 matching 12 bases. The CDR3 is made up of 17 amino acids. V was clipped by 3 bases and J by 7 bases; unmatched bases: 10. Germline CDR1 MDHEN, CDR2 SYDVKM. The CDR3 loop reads CASSLGTGGETRQPQHF. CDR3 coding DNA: TGTGCCAGCAGTTTGGGGACAGGGGGCGAGACCCGACAGCCCCAGCATTTT. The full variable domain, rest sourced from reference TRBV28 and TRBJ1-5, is DVKVTQSSRYLVKRTGEKVFLECVQDMDHENMFWYRQDPGLGLRLIYFSYDVKMKEKGDIPEGYSVSREKKERFSLILESASTNQTSMYLCASSLGTGGETRQPQHFGDGTRLSIL.

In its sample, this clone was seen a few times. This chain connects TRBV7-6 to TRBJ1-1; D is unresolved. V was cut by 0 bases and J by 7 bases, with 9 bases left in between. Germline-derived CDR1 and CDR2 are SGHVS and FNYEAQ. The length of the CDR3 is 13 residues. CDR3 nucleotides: TGTGCCAGCAGCTTAGCGGTCGGGGATGAAGCTTTCTTT. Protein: CASSLAVGDEAFF.

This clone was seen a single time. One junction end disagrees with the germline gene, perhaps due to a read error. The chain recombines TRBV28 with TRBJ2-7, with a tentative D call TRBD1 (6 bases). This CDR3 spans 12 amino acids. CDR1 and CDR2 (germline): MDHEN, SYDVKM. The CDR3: CASNRNPDSLDF. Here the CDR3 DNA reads TGTGCCAGCAACCGCAACCCGGACAGTCTAGACTTC.

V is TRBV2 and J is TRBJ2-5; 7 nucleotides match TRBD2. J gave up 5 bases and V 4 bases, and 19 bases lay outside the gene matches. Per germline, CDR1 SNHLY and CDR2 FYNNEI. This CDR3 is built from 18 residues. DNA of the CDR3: TGTGCCAGCAGTGCGGAACCGACCGTGGGCGGGAGTAGGGAGACCCAGTACTTC. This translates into CASSAEPTVGGSRETQYF.

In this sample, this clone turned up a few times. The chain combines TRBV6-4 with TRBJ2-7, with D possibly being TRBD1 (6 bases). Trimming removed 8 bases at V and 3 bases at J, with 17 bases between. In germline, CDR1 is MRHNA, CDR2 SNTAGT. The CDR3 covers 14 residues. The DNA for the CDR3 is TGTGCCAGCGGCTTAATTGACAGGTTCTACGAGCAGTACTTC. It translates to CASGLIDRFYEQYF.

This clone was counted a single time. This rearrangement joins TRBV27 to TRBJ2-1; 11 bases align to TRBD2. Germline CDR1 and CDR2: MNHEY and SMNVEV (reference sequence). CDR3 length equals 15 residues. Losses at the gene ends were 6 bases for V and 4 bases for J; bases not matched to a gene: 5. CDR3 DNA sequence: TGTGCCAGCAGAGAACGACTAGCGGGGTACAATGAGCAGTTCTTC. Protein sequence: CASRERLAGYNEQFF.

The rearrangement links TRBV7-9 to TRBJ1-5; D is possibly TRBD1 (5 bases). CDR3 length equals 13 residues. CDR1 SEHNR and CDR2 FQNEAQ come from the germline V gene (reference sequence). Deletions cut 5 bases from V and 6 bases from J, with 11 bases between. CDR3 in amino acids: CASSPGGTQPQHF. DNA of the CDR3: TGTGCCAGCAGCCCGGGGGGGACTCAGCCCCAGCATTTT.

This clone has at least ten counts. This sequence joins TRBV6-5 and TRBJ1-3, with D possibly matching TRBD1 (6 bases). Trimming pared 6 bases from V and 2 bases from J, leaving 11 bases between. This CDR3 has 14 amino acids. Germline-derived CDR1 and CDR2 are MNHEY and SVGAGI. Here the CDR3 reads CASSTGLTGNTIYF. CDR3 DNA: TGTGCCAGCAGCACAGGGTTGACTGGAAACACCATATATTTT.

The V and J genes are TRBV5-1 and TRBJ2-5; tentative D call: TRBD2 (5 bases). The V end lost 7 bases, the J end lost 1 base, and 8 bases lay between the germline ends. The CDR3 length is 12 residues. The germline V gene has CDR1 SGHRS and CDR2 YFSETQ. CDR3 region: CASRGFQETQYF. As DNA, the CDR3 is TGCGCCAGCCGGGGTTTCCAAGAGACCCAGTACTTC.

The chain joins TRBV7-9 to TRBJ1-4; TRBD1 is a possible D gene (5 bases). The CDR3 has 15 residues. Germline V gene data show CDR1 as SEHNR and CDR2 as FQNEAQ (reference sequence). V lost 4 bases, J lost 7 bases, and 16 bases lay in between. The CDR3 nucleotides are TGTGCCAGCAGCTCCCGGGGCGGGGACCGTGAAAAACTGTTTTTT. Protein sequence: CASSSRGGDREKLFF.

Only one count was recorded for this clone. The CDR3 DNA follows: TGCGCCAGCAGCCGACGGACAGGGCCCCCCGATGGCTACACCTTC. It encodes CASSRRTGPPDGYTF. The genes are TRBV5-1 and TRBJ1-2; 8 bases map to TRBD1. Germline values: CDR1 SGHRS, CDR2 YFSETQ. This CDR3 spans 15 amino acids. V gave up 4 bases and J gave up 6 bases; unmatched junction bases: 11.

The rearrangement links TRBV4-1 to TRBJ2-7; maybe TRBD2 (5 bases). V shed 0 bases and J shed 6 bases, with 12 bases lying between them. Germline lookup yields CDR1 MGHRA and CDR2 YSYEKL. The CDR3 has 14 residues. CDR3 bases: TGCGCCAGCAGCCAAGAGGTGGGTCGGGGCGAGCAGTACTTC. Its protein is CASSQEVGRGEQYF.

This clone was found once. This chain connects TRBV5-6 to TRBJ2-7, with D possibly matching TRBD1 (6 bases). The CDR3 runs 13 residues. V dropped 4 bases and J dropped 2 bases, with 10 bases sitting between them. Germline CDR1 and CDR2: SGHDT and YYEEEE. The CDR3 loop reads CASSRGQPYEQYF. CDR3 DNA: TGTGCCAGCAGCCGAGGACAGCCCTACGAGCAGTACTTC.

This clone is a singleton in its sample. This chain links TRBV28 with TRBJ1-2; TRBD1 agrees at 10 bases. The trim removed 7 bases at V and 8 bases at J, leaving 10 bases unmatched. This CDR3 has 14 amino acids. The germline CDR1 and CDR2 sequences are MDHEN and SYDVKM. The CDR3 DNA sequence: TGTGCCAGCACCCTTAGGGGACAGGGGCGAGGCTACACCTTC. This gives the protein CASTLRGQGRGYTF.

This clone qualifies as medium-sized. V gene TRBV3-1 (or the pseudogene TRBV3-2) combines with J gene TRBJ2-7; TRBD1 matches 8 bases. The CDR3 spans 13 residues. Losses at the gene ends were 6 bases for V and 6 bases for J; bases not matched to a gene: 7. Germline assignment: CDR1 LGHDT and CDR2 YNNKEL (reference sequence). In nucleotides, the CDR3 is TGTGCCAGCAGTTTTAGAACAGGGGGCGAGCAGTACTTC. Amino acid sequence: CASSFRTGGEQYF.